The 6 T cell receptor beta chains reported below all come from one sample, sequenced in a study of cytomegalovirus exposure and HLA in healthy donors (dated by TCRdb to between 2016 and 2019). The library was made by the immunoSEQ multiplex PCR assay. A mixture of 60 forward primers for TCR Vbeta segments and 13 reverse primers for TCR Jbeta segments was used in the multiplex PCR. In TCRdb, the immuneACCESS table is reduced to in-frame sequences with V and J assigned. These tables do not hold every clone; where another copy was compared, an unresolved V gene accounts for under half, and the others remain unexplained. The sample table gives fewer than 70,000 clones. The ten largest clones add up to 5% to 5.5% of the sample. Sequencing was done on a sample of PBMCs. Receptors originate from a man under 40 in good health and CMV-seropositive.

The chain recombines TRBV5-8 with TRBJ1-5; D unresolved. V was pared by 0 bases and J by 0 bases, with 7 bases between. The CDR3 consists of 15 residues. Germline loops: CDR1 SGHTS, CDR2 YDEGEE. The CDR3 is CASSLGANSNQPQHF. The CDR3 bases are TGTGCCAGCAGCTTGGGGGCGAATAGCAATCAGCCCCAGCATTTT.

The chain uses TRBV7-8 and TRBJ1-6; 10 bases fit TRBD1. Germline CDR1 reads SGHVS; CDR2 reads FQNEAQ. The V gene end was trimmed by 10 bases and the J gene end by 7 bases; junction bases not matched to a gene: 10. The CDR3 covers 15 residues. CDR3 amino acids: CATHGDRGVNSPLHF. The CDR3 DNA reads TGTGCCACTCATGGGGACAGGGGTGTAAATTCACCCCTCCACTTT. The full variable domain, in which reference TRBV7-8 and TRBJ1-6 provide the parts outside the CDR3, is GAGVSQSPRYKVAKRGQDVALRCDPISGHVSLFWYQQALGQGPEFLTYFQNEAQLDKSGLPSDRFFAERPEGSVSTLKIQRTQQEDSAVYLCATHGDRGVNSPLHFGNGTRLTVT.

The chain is built from TRBV5-6 and TRBJ2-5; D uncertain. The CDR3 spans 13 residues. V was shortened by 5 bases and J by 3 bases, with 11 bases between the two germline ends. Germline V gene data show CDR1 as SGHDT and CDR2 as YYEEEE. The CDR3: CASRKRNEETQYF. CDR3 DNA sequence: TGTGCCAGCAGAAAGAGGAACGAAGAGACCCAGTACTTC.

The chain recombines TRBV4-1 with TRBJ1-1; 8 bases agree with TRBD1. Germline CDR1 is MGHRA and CDR2 is YSYEKL. The trim removed 3 bases at V and 2 bases at J, leaving 11 bases unmatched. The CDR3 extends over 17 amino acids. CDR3 amino acids: CASSQRDTGGINTEAFF. DNA for the CDR3: TGCGCCAGCAGCCAGAGGGATACAGGGGGGATTAACACTGAAGCTTTCTTT.

J is TRBJ1-2 and V is TRBV19; D ambiguous. V lost 3 bases, J lost 1 base, and 12 bases lay in between. CDR1 and CDR2 (germline): LNHDA, SQIVND (reference sequence). The length of the CDR3 is 15 residues. The CDR3 protein is CASSMPGKGNYGYTF. The DNA of the CDR3 is TGTGCCAGTAGTATGCCCGGGAAGGGTAACTATGGCTACACCTTC.

V and J are TRBV2 and TRBJ1-1; 8 bases match TRBD1. CDR3 size: 14 residues. V shed 4 bases, J shed 4 bases, and the junction held 5 bases outside the gene matches. Germline lookup yields CDR1 SNHLY and CDR2 FYNNEI. The CDR3: CASSVQGAITEAFF. CDR3 in DNA: TGTGCCAGCAGTGTCCAGGGGGCAATCACTGAAGCTTTCTTT. Based on the CDR3 plus reference TRBV2 and TRBJ1-1, the full variable domain is EPEVTQTPSHQVTQMGQEVILRCVPISNHLYFYWYRQILGQKVEFLVSFYNNEISEKSEIFDDQFSVERPDGSNFTLKIRSTKLEDSAMYFCASSVQGAITEAFFGQGTRLTVV.